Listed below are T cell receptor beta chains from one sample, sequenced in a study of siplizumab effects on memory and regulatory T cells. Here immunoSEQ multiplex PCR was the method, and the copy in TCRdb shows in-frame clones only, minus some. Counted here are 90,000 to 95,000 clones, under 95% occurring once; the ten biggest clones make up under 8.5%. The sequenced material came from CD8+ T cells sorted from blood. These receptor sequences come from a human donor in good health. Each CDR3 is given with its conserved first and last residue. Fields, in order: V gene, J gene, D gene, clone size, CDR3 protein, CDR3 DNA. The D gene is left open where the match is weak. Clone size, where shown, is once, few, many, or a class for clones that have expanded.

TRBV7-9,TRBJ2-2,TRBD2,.,CASRLATSGGVVTGELFF,TGTGCCAGCAGACTTGCGACTAGCGGGGGGGTTGTAACCGGGGAGCTGTTTTTT
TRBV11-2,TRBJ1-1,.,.,CASSFTEAFF,TGTGCCAGCAGCTTCACTGAAGCTTTCTTT
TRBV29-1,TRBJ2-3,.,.,CSVEDRSPRNTDTQYF,TGCAGCGTTGAAGATCGAAGTCCCAGAAACACAGATACGCAGTATTTT
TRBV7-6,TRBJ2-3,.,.,CASSLGQDPPSTDTQYF,TGTGCCAGCAGCTTAGGTCAAGATCCGCCTAGCACAGATACGCAGTATTTT
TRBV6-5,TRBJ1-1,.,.,CASSESGTEAFF,TGTGCCAGCAGTGAGAGTGGGACTGAAGCTTTCTTT
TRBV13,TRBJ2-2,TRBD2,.,CASSSGLAGVTGELFF,TGTGCCAGCAGCTCGGGACTAGCGGGAGTAACCGGGGAGCTGTTTTTT
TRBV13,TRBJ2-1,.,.,CASSLGRDSYNEQFF,TGTGCCAGCAGCTTAGGCAGGGACTCCTACAATGAGCAGTTCTTC
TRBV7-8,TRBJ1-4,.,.,CASSWRDRGGEKLFF,TGTGCCAGCAGCTGGCGGGACCGCGGAGGTGAAAAACTGTTTTTT
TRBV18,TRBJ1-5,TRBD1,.,CASSHTGGVQPQHF,TGTGCCAGCTCTCATACAGGGGGCGTTCAGCCCCAGCATTTT
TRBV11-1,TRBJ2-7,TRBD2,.,CASSLSGGTYEQYF,TGTGCCAGCAGCTTATCGGGAGGTACCTACGAGCAGTACTTC
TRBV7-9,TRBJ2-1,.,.,CASSLATGSDEQFF,TGTGCCAGCAGCTTAGCGACGGGGTCGGATGAGCAGTTCTTC
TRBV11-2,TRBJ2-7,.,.,CASTFYGVYSYEQYF,TGTGCCAGCACCTTCTATGGGGTTTACTCCTACGAGCAGTACTTC
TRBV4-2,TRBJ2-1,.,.,CASSQEDSYNEQFF,TGTGCCAGCAGCCAAGAGGACAGTTACAATGAGCAGTTCTTC
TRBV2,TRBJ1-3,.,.,CASSDGRPSSGNTIYF,TGTGCCAGCAGTGATGGGCGGCCAAGCTCTGGAAACACCATATATTTT
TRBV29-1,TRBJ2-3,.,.,CSVEGGTVSDTQYF,TGCAGCGTTGAAGGGGGGACGGTCTCAGATACGCAGTATTTT
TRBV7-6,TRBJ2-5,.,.,CASSSPGPSPEETQYF,TGTGCCAGCAGCTCCCCCGGGCCATCCCCCGAAGAGACCCAGTACTTC
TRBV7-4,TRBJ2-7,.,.,CASSPDRGQSYEQYF,TGTGCCAGCAGCCCCGACAGAGGGCAATCCTACGAGCAGTACTTC
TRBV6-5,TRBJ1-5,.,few,CASSYEEGNQPQHF,TGTGCCAGCAGTTACGAGGAGGGCAATCAGCCCCAGCATTTT
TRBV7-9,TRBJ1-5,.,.,CASRADSDNQPQHF,TGTGCCAGCAGAGCGGACAGCGACAATCAGCCCCAGCATTTT
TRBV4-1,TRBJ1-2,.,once,CASSPSPPGEWGYTF,TGCGCCAGCAGCCCCTCCCCGCCAGGAGAGTGGGGCTACACCTTC
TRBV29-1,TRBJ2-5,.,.,CSVVLLQETQYF,TGCAGCGTTGTACTCTTACAAGAGACCCAGTACTTC
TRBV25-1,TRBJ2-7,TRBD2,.,CASSESASGTVGQYF,TGTGCCAGCAGTGAAAGTGCTAGCGGGACGGTCGGGCAGTACTTC
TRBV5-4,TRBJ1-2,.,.,CASSLITGVDGYTF,TGTGCCAGCAGCTTGATCACCGGGGTCGATGGCTACACCTTC
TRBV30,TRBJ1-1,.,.,CAWSQPPYRQNTEAFF,TGTGCCTGGAGCCAACCCCCCTATAGACAGAACACTGAAGCTTTCTTT
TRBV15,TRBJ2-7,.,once,CATTTGESYEQYF,TGTGCCACGACGACAGGTGAATCCTACGAGCAGTACTTC
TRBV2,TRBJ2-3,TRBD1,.,CASQGAGTDTQYF,TGTGCCAGCCAGGGGGCTGGCACAGATACGCAGTATTTT
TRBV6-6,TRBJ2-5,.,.,CASTFGVWETQYF,TGTGCCAGCACCTTTGGGGTCTGGGAGACCCAGTACTTC
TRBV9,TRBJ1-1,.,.,CASTPEEGSWTEAFF,TGTGCCAGCACCCCAGAGGAGGGTTCTTGGACTGAAGCTTTCTTT
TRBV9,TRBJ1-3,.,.,CASSVERSSGNTIYF,TGTGCCAGCAGCGTAGAAAGGTCCTCTGGAAACACCATATATTTT
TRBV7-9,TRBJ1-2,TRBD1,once,CASSRRLRDRGREDYGYTF,TGTGCCAGCAGCCGAAGGTTGCGGGACAGGGGGCGCGAAGACTATGGCTACACCTTC
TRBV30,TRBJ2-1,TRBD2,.,CAWSVLLAGGHNEQFF,TGTGCCTGGAGCGTACTACTAGCGGGAGGACACAATGAGCAGTTCTTC
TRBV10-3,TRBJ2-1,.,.,CAISEVGGTYNEQFF,TGTGCCATCAGTGAGGTAGGGGGGACCTACAATGAGCAGTTCTTC
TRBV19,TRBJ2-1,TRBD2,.,CASTLGGMNEQFF,TGTGCCAGTACGTTGGGAGGGATGAATGAGCAGTTCTTC
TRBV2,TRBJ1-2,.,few,CASSESLQATKDGYTF,TGTGCCAGCAGTGAATCCCTCCAGGCCACTAAGGATGGCTACACCTTC
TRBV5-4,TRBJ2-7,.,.,CASSLGLSSSYEQYF,TGTGCCAGCAGCTTGGGGCTTTCGAGCTCCTACGAGCAGTACTTC
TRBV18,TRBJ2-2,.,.,CASQPPIDTGELFF,TGTGCCAGCCAGCCACCTATTGACACCGGGGAGCTGTTTTTT
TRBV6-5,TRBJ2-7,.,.,CASSYGGNSYEQYF,TGTGCCAGCAGTTACGGGGGGAACTCCTACGAGCAGTACTTC
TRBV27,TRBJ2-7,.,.,CASPPKVQITYEQYF,TGTGCCAGCCCTCCTAAGGTACAGATCACCTACGAGCAGTACTTC
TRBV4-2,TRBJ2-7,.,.,CASSQETVTYEQYF,TGTGCCAGCAGCCAAGAAACAGTGACCTACGAGCAGTACTTC
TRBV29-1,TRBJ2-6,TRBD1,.,CSVVGTGDSGANVLTF,TGCAGCGTCGTCGGGACAGGGGACTCTGGGGCCAACGTCCTGACTTTC
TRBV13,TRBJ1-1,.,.,CASSLGAEAFF,TGTGCCAGCAGCTTGGGGGCTGAAGCTTTCTTT
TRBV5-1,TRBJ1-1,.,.,CASSLEGAEAFF,TGCGCCAGCAGCTTGGAGGGAGCTGAAGCTTTCTTT
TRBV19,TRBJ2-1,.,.,CASSMQGVGGEQFF,TGTGCCAGTAGTATGCAAGGGGTCGGGGGTGAGCAGTTCTTC
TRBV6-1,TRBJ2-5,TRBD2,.,CASSEDTSGAETQYF,TGTGCCAGCAGTGAAGATACTAGCGGGGCCGAGACCCAGTACTTC
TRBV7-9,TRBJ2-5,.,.,CASSLANEGRGTQYF,TGTGCCAGCAGCTTAGCGAACGAAGGCCGGGGGACCCAGTACTTC
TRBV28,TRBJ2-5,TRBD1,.,CASSASGGHETQYF,TGTGCCAGCAGTGCCTCAGGGGGCCACGAGACCCAGTACTTC
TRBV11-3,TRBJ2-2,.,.,CASSLIGASTGELFF,TGTGCCAGCAGCTTAATCGGGGCTTCCACCGGGGAGCTGTTTTTT
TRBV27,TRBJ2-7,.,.,CASRSTTDYEQYF,TGTGCCAGCAGATCTACGACAGACTACGAGCAGTACTTC
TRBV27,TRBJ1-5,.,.,CASSLVLNQPQHF,TGTGCCAGCAGTTTGGTGCTCAATCAGCCCCAGCATTTT
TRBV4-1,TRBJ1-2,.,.,CASSQGMTDGYTF,TGCGCCAGCAGCCAGGGTATGACCGATGGCTACACCTTC
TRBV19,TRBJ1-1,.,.,CASNGFGTEAFF,TGTGCCAGTAACGGTTTCGGAACTGAAGCTTTCTTT
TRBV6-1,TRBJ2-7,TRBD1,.,CAGQGAYEQYF,TGTGCCGGACAGGGGGCATACGAGCAGTACTTC
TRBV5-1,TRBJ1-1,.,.,CASSLGAGSGTEAFF,TGCGCCAGCAGCTTGGGGGCAGGGTCGGGCACTGAAGCTTTCTTT
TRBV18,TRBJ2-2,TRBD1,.,CASSPPRTGVGTGELFF,TGTGCCAGCTCACCACCGAGGACAGGGGTTGGCACCGGGGAGCTGTTTTTT
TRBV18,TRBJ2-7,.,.,CASSIGGTPYEQYF,TGTGCCAGCTCAATAGGGGGGACCCCCTACGAGCAGTACTTC
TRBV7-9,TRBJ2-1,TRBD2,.,CASSLAGRTSGSSYNEQFF,TGTGCCAGCAGCTTAGCTGGACGGACTAGCGGAAGCTCCTACAATGAGCAGTTCTTC
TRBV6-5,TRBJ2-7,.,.,CASSTDWLEQYF,TGTGCCAGCAGTACGGACTGGCTCGAGCAGTACTTC
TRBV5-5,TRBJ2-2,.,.,CASSQNTGELFF,TGTGCCAGCAGCCAGAACACCGGGGAGCTGTTTTTT
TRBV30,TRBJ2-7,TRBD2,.,CALGGEDYEQYF,TGTGCCCTTGGGGGGGAAGACTACGAGCAGTACTTC
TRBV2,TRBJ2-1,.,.,CASKEGGYNEQFF,TGTGCCAGCAAGGAAGGAGGGTACAATGAGCAGTTCTTC